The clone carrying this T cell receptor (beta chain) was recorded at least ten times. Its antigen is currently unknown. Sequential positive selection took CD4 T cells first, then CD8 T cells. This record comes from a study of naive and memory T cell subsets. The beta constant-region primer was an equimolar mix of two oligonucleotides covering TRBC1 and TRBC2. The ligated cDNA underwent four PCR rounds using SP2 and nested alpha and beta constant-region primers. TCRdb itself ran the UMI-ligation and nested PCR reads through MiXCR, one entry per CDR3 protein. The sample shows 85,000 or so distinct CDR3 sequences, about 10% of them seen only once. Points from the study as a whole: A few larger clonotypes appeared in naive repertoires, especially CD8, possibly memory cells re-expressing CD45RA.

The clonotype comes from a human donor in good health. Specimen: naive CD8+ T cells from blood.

The CDR3 loop reads CASSLNRGHNNEQFF. The CDR3 DNA is TGTGCCAGCAGCTTAAACAGGGGGCACAACAATGAGCAGTTCTTC. This sequence joins TRBV7-2 and TRBJ2-1; TRBD1 agrees at 9 bases. V dropped 2 bases and J dropped 5; count of bases not matched to a gene: 4. The germline gives CDR1 SGHTA, CDR2 FQGNSA. This CDR3 contains 15 residues.